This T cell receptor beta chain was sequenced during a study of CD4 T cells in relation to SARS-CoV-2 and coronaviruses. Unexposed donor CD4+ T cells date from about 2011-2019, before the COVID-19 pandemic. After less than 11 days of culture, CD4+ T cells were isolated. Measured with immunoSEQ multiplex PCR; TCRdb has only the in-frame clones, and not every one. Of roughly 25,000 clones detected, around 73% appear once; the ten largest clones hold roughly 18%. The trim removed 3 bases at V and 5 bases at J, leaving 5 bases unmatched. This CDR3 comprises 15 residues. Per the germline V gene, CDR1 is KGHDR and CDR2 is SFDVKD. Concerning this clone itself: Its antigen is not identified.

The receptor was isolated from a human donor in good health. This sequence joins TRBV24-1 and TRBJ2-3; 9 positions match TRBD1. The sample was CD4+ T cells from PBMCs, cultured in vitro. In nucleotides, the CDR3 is TGTGCCACCAGTGATGACAGGGGGGCCCAAGATACGCAGTATTTT. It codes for CATSDDRGAQDTQYF.